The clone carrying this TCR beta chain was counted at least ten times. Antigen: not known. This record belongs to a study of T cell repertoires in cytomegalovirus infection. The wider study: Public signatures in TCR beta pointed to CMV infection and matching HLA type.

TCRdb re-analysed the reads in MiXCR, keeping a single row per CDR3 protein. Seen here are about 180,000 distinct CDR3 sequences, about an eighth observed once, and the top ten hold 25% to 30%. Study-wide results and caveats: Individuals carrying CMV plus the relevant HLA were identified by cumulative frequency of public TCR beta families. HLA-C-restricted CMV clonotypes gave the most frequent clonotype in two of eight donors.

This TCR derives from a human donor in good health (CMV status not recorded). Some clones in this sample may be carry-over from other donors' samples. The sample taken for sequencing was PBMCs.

The CDR3: CASSTWVNTEAFF. The CDR3 region has the DNA TGTGCCAGTAGTACCTGGGTGAACACTGAAGCTTTCTTT. The rearrangement uses TRBV19 and TRBJ1-1; D not resolved. Germline assignment: CDR1 LNHDA and CDR2 SQIVND (reference sequence). The V and J ends lost 4 bases and 0 bases respectively, with 6 bases between them. This CDR3 has 13 amino acids.